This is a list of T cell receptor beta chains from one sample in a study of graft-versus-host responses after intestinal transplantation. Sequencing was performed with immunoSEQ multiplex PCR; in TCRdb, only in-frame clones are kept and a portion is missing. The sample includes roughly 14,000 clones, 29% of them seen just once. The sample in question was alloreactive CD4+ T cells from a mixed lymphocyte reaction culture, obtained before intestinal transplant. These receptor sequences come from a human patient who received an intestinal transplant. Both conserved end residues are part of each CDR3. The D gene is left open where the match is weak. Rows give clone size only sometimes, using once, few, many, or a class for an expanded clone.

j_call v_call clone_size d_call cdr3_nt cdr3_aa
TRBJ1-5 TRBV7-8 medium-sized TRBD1 TGTGCCAGCAGCTTAGACGGACAGGGCAATCAGCCCCAGCATTTT CASSLDGQGNQPQHF
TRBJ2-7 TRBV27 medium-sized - TGTGCCAGCAGTTCCCCGACAGGGAGGCCCCTCGAGCAGTACTTC CASSSPTGRPLEQYF
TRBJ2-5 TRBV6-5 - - TGTGCCAGCAGTCCCTCCCACCGACGAGAGACCCAGTACTTC CASSPSHRRETQYF
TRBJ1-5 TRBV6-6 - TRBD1 TGTGCCAGCACTGACAGGGGCAATCAGCCCCAGCATTTT CASTDRGNQPQHF
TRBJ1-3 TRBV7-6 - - TGTGCCAGCAGCTTAATCGCTGGAAACACCATATATTTT CASSLIAGNTIYF
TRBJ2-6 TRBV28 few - TGTGCCAGCACGTCTGGGGCCAACGTCCTGACTTTC CASTSGANVLTF
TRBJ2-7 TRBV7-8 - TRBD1 TGTGCCAGCAGCTTAGGGGCAGGGGGCTACGAGCAGTACTTC CASSLGAGGYEQYF
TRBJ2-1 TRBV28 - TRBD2 TGTGCCAGCAGTCTAAGCGGGAGGGCCCACAATGAGCAGTTCTTC CASSLSGRAHNEQFF
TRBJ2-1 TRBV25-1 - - TGTGCCAGCAGTGAAGGAGGAAGGGGGGAGCAGTTCTTC CASSEGGRGEQFF
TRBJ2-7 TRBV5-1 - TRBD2 TGCGCCAGCAGCTTGACGCCTAGCGGGAGTTACGAGCAGTACTTC CASSLTPSGSYEQYF
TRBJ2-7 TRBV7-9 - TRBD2 TGTGCCAGCAGCCAACCTAGCGGGAGCTGGTACGAGCAGTACTTC CASSQPSGSWYEQYF
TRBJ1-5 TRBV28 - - TGTGCCAGCAGCTTCGGACAGCTTAGCAATCAGCCCCAGCATTTT CASSFGQLSNQPQHF
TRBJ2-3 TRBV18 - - TGTGCCAGCTCGTCCGGGACTCCCACAGATACGCAGTATTTT CASSSGTPTDTQYF
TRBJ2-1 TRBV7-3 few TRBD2 TGTGCCAGCAGCTTGAGCGGGAGCATCTACAATGAGCAGTTCTTC CASSLSGSIYNEQFF
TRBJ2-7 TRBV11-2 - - TGTGCCAGCAGCTTGGCCCTGGGCTACGAGCAGTACTTC CASSLALGYEQYF
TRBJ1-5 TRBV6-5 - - TGTGCCAGCAGTCCTTTCCTCTATCAGCCCCAGCATTTT CASSPFLYQPQHF
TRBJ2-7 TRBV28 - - TGTGCCAGCAGTTTATTAGACGAGCAGTACTTC CASSLLDEQYF
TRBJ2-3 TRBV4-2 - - TGTGCCAGCAGCCAAGTAGGTGATCTGGGCACAGATACGCAGTATTTT CASSQVGDLGTDTQYF
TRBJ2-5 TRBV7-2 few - TGTGCCAGCAGCTTTGGGGGCGCGGGGGAGACCCAGTACTTC CASSFGGAGETQYF
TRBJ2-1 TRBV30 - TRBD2 TGTGCCTGGAGTGTAAACACTAGCGGGAGGGCCGGGGAGCAGTTCTTC CAWSVNTSGRAGEQFF
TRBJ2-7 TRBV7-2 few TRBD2 TGTGCCAGCAGCTTGAGCGGGAGCTCCTACGAGCAGTACTTC CASSLSGSSYEQYF
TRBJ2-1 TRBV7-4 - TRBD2 TGTGCCAGCAGCTTGGTAGGGACTAGAAACAATGAGCAGTTCTTC CASSLVGTRNNEQFF
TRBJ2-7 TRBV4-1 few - TGTGCCAGCAGCCTCCTGGGGGGATCATACGAGCAGTACTTC CASSLLGGSYEQYF
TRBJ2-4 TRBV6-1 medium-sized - TGTGCCAGCAAGAGCCTAGCCAAAAACATTCAGTACTTC CASKSLAKNIQYF
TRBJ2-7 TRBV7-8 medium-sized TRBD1 TGTGCCAGCAGCGGAAGGACAGGGAGCCACGAGCAGTACTTC CASSGRTGSHEQYF
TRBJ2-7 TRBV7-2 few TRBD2 TGTGCCAGCAGCCCTTTGAGCGGGAGGGTCCCTAGGGAGCAGTACTTC CASSPLSGRVPREQYF
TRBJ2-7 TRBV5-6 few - TGTGCCAGCAGCAGAACAAGGGTTCTTTCCTACGAGCAGTACTTC CASSRTRVLSYEQYF
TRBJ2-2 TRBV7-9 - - TGTGCCAGCAGCCCCATGAGACGGATGAACACCGGGGAGCTGTTTTTT CASSPMRRMNTGELFF
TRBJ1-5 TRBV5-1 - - TGCGCCAGCAGCGTGGAGCCGGGACACGCCAATCAGCCCCAGCATTTT CASSVEPGHANQPQHF
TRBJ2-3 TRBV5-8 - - TGTGCCAGCAGACCACAGGGTCTTACTAGCACAGATACGCAGTATTTT CASRPQGLTSTDTQYF
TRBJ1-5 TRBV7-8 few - TGTGCCAGCAGCTTAGCAGCGGGGATTAGGAGCAATCAGCCCCAGCATTTT CASSLAAGIRSNQPQHF
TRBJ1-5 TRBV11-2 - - TGTGCCAGCAGCTTAGAGGCAGGGCCTAGCAATCAGCCCCAGCATTTT CASSLEAGPSNQPQHF
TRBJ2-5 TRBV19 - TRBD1 TGTGCCAGTAGGCAGGGACAGGCGTACCAAGAGACCCAGTACTTC CASRQGQAYQETQYF
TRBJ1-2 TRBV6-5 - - TGTGCCAGCAGTCTAACCAGTAACTATGGCTACACCTTC CASSLTSNYGYTF
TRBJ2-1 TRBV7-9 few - TGTGCCAGCCTGGAGCTTAACAACAGAAATCGATCATACAATGAGCAGTTCTTC CASLELNNRNRSYNEQFF
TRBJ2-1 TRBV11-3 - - TGTGCCAGCAGCGACCAGGGAGCATACAATGAGCAGTTCTTC CASSDQGAYNEQFF
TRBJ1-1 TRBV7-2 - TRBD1 TGTGCCAGCAGCTACCCGGACAGGGACACTGAAGCTTTCTTT CASSYPDRDTEAFF
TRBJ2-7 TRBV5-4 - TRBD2 TGTGCCAGCAGCATTCTGACTAGCGGGAGGACGACCTACGAGCAGTACTTC CASSILTSGRTTYEQYF
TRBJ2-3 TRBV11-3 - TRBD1 TGTGCCAGCAGCCGAGGACAGGGCCCAGATACGCAGTATTTT CASSRGQGPDTQYF
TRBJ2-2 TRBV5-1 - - TGCGCCAGCAGCGTATTCGATTTTGGGACCGCCACCGGGGAGCTGTTTTTT CASSVFDFGTATGELFF
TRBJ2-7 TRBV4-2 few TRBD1 TGTGCCAGCAGCGTAGGGACAGCTTCTTACTACGAGCAGTACTTC CASSVGTASYYEQYF
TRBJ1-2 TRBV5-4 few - TGTGCCAGCAGCCCTCGGGCCCAGGGAAGCTATGGCTACACCTTC CASSPRAQGSYGYTF
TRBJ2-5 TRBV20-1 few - TGCGTCGGGGGCCTCCAAGAGACCCAGTACTTC CVGGLQETQYF
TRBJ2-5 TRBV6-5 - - TGTGCCAGCAGTTCTGCCGGTTTTGAGCAGTACTTC CASSSAGFEQYF
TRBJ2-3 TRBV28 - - TGTGCCAGCAGTTCCCCTAGCACAGATACGCAGTATTTT CASSSPSTDTQYF
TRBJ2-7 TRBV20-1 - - TGCAGTGTCCCCACCGGCTACGAGCAGTACTTC CSVPTGYEQYF
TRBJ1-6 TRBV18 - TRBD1 TGTGCCAGCTCACCACCAGGGGCAGGGGGCTTATCACCCCTCCACTTT CASSPPGAGGLSPLHF
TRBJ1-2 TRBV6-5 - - TGTGCCAGCAGGGACTGGCATGGCTACACCTTC CASRDWHGYTF
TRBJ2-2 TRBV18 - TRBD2 TGTGCCAGCTCACCACTGCGGGGGGCAGAAACCGGGGAGCTGTTTTTT CASSPLRGAETGELFF
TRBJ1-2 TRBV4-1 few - TGCGCCAGCAGCCAAGAAGAGGGGGGCTATGGCTACACCTTC CASSQEEGGYGYTF
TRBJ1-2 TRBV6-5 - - TGTGCCAGCAGTTCGCTGGCCTCCGGTGGCTACACCTTC CASSSLASGGYTF
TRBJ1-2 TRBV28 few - TGTGCCAGCAGTTCCCCGGGGGAGGTATACAACTATGGCTACACCTTC CASSSPGEVYNYGYTF
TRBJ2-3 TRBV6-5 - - TGTGCCAGCAGGCGGTCAGGCTGGGCAGATACGCAGTATTTT CASRRSGWADTQYF
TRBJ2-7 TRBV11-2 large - TGTGCCAGCAGCTTAGCCTACGAGCAGTACTTC CASSLAYEQYF
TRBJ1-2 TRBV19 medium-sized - TGTGCCAGTAGTATTATGAACTATGGCTACACCTTC CASSIMNYGYTF
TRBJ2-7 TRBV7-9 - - TGTGCCAGCAGCCCCGGGACCCCTAACTACGAGCAGTACTTC CASSPGTPNYEQYF
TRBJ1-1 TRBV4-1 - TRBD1 TGCGCCAGCAGCCAAGAACAGGGGGCACGCACTGAAGCTTTCTTT CASSQEQGARTEAFF
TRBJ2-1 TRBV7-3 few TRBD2 TGTGCCAGCAGCTTAGCGGGAGTCTACAATGAGCAGTTCTTC CASSLAGVYNEQFF
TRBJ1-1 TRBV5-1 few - TGTGCCAGCAGCTCACCCCCCCCGGGGGACACTGAAGCTTTCTTT CASSSPPPGDTEAFF